This T cell receptor beta chain was found in a study of cytomegalovirus exposure and HLA in healthy donors. Concerning this clone itself: As yet, its antigen is unknown.

The PCR was carried out with 60 Vbeta primers and 13 Jbeta primers. Profiling relied on immunoSEQ multiplex PCR, and the TCRdb table lists in-frame clones only, not all of them. This sample has under 200,000 clones, with about nine tenths found just once. Notes on the study in general: TCR association rates varied by HLA locus in a later analysis, with DRB1 highest and HLA-C lowest.

Germline-derived CDR1 and CDR2 are SGHAT and FQDESV (reference sequence). The trim removed 2 bases at V and 10 bases at J, leaving 11 bases unmatched. The CDR3 is 16 residues long. This receptor was identified in a boy between 2 and 15 years old in good health and CMV-seronegative. Sequencing was carried out using PBMCs. The chain recombines TRBV11-1 with TRBJ2-1; the match to TRBD2 covers 10 bases. Written as DNA, the CDR3 is TGTGCCAGCAGCTTATATGGGCTAGCGGGGGTCAGGGAGCAGTTCTTC. It codes for CASSLYGLAGVREQFF.